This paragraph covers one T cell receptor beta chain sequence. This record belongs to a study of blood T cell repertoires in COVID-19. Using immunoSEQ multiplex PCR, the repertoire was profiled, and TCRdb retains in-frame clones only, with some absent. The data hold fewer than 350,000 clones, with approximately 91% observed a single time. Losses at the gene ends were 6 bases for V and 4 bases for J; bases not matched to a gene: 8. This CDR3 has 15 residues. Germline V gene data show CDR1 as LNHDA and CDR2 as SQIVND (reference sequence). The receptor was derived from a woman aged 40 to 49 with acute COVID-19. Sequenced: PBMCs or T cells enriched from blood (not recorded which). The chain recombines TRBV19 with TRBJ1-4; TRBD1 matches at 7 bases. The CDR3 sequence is CASSPRQGLNEKLFF. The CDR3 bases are TGTGCCAGTAGCCCAAGACAGGGTCTTAATGAAAAACTGTTTTTT.